This record concerns one TCR beta chain sequence. Its antigen is unidentified. The identical CDR3 is also encoded by other nucleotide sequences in the sample. At survey level, the immunoSEQ assay was run in its v3.0 version. Per-sample targets for sequencing were 40,000-50,000 T-cell genomes. Data came from immunoSEQ multiplex PCR; TCRdb stores just in-frame clones and leaves some out. The sample carries 24,000 or so clones, roughly 77% recorded once. From each donor, at least one pre-ART PBMC sample and at least two post-ART PBMC samples were obtained. The data stem from a study of long-term antiretroviral therapy in people with HIV. General observations from the study: Whichever time point was examined, clones expanded before ART dominated the repertoire. Repertoires with HIV possessed tighter CDR3 length spans than those of controls.

CDR1 is SEHNR and CDR2 is FQNEAQ in the germline V gene (reference sequence). V shed 0 bases and J shed 7 bases, with 6 bases lying between them. The CDR3 loop spans 12 amino acids. This receptor was identified in a woman aged 40 to 50 with HIV. The chain carries TRBV7-9 and TRBJ1-1; D is perhaps TRBD1 (5 bases). Sequenced here: unsorted PBMCs, sampled 0.5 years after starting antiretroviral therapy. As DNA, the CDR3 is TGTGCCAGCAGCTTAGCGGGGCTTGAAGCTTTCTTT. Encoded protein: CASSLAGLEAFF.